This passage covers 25 T cell receptor beta chains from one sample sequenced in a study of blood T cells in healthy people across ages. The use of a sample-barcoded 5' primer and a J-beta primer mix characterized a second PCR of roughly 7 to 12 cycles. TCRdb re-called the 5' RACE reads through MiXCR, storing one row per CDR3 protein. Here the sample spans some 890,000 distinct CDR3 sequences, 25% to 35% being singletons. The same data also contributed to another study, on T cells of mothers and their children.

Sequenced input: blood. Receptors originate from a woman aged 35 to 49 in good health.

This clonotype was detected many times. The chain recombines TRBV29-1 with TRBJ2-1; the D is unclear. This CDR3 contains 14 residues. Germline V gene data show CDR1 as SQVTM and CDR2 as ANQGSEA. Trimming stripped 4 bases from V and 0 bases from J, with 10 bases between. The CDR3 loop is CSVVSVNSYNEQFF. The CDR3, as DNA: TGCAGCGTTGTTTCCGTAAACTCCTACAATGAGCAGTTCTTC.

This clonotype was seen once. A read error may be the cause here, since a much bigger clone is one base away. The chain carries TRBV7-9 and TRBJ1-1; D is unclear. Per germline, CDR1 SEHNR and CDR2 FQNEAQ (reference sequence). The ends were cut back, 5 bases at V and 3 bases at J, with 13 bases in the middle. The CDR3 has 14 amino acids. CDR3 protein: CASSPRRTDTEAFF. The CDR3 DNA follows: TGTGCCAGCAGCCCACGACGGACGGACACTGAAGCTTTCTTT.

The rearrangement uses TRBV6-5 and TRBJ1-2, with D unresolved. CDR3 length: 15 residues. CDR1 is MNHEY and CDR2 is SVGAGI in the germline V gene. V lost 4 bases to trimming and J lost 4 bases, with 16 bases between them. Written as DNA, the CDR3 is TGTGCCAGCAGTTCCTCGTGGGATAACCCCTATGGCTACACCTTC. It codes for CASSSSWDNPYGYTF.

Worth noting for this clonotype: A much larger clone sits a single nucleotide away, making a read error possible. This sequence joins TRBV29-1 and TRBJ1-2; 9 positions agree with TRBD1. V lost 8 bases, J lost 3 bases, and 7 bases stayed unmatched. Germline V gives CDR1 SQVTM, CDR2 ANQGSEA. The CDR3 runs to 13 residues. This CDR3 reads CSIRDREDYGYTF. The CDR3, as DNA: TGCAGCATCAGGGACAGGGAGGACTATGGCTACACCTTC.

V and J are TRBV7-9 and TRBJ2-1; D is unclear. CDR1 is SEHNR, CDR2 FQNEAQ, per germline (reference sequence). The CDR3 runs 14 residues. Trimming took 1 base from V and 4 from J, leaving 8 bases between them. The CDR3 protein is CASSLVPAYNEQFF. CDR3 in DNA: TGTGCCAGCAGCTTAGTCCCAGCATACAATGAGCAGTTCTTC.

The genes are TRBV19 and TRBJ1-6, with D maybe TRBD1 (6 bases). Germline CDR1 and CDR2: LNHDA and SQIVND (reference sequence). Trimming cost V 3 bases and J 3 bases, with 21 bases left between them. The CDR3 sequence is 19 residues long. Written as DNA, the CDR3 is TGTGCCAGTAGTATCGCGGGGGCGGACGGAGCATACTATAATTCACCCCTCCACTTT. It yields the protein CASSIAGADGAYYNSPLHF.

Ten or more counts support this clonotype. V is TRBV4-1 and J is TRBJ2-7; 8 bases are a match to TRBD2. V lost 0 bases to trimming and J lost 2 bases; unmatched junction nucleotides: 6. The CDR3 has 16 residues. Germline lookup yields CDR1 MGHRA and CDR2 YSYEKL. The CDR3 nucleotides read TGCGCCAGCAGCCAAGAAAGGGCGGGGGGTGCCTACGAGCAGTACTTC. This translates into CASSQERAGGAYEQYF.

V gene TRBV15 combines with J gene TRBJ1-4; D uncertain. V shed 0 bases and J shed 0 bases, with 2 bases lying between them. CDR1 is LNHNV, CDR2 YYDKDF, per germline (reference sequence). This CDR3 comprises 14 residues. CDR3 in DNA: TGTGCCACCAGCAGAGACCCAACTAATGAAAAACTGTTTTTT. Residues: CATSRDPTNEKLFF.

The chain combines TRBV7-2 with TRBJ2-7, with D possibly TRBD2 on 5 matching bases. Trimming pared 5 bases from V and 7 bases from J, leaving 12 bases between. Germline CDR1 and CDR2: SGHTA and FQGNSA. The CDR3 loop spans 12 amino acids. The chain's CDR3 is CASSPPAGEQYF. The CDR3 DNA reads as TGTGCCAGCAGCCCCCCCGCGGGTGAGCAGTACTTC.

A remark on this clonotype: A much bigger clone sits one base away, suggesting this may be a read error. V is TRBV5-5 and J is TRBJ2-3, with 8 bases lining up with TRBD1. CDR3 size: 16 residues. Germline CDR1 reads SGHKS; CDR2 reads YYEKEE (reference sequence). The V segment lost 1 base and the J segment 1 base; nucleotides outside the gene matches: 5. The CDR3 is CASSLKAGQGTDTQYF. The CDR3 coding sequence is TGTGCCAGCAGCTTGAAGGCGGGACAGGGCACAGATACGCAGTATTTT.

V and J are TRBV5-1 and TRBJ2-7, with D unclear. Trimming removed 4 bases at V and 2 bases at J, with 10 bases between. This CDR3 is built from 13 residues. Germline CDR1 reads SGHRS; CDR2 reads YFSETQ. DNA of the CDR3: TGCGCCAGCAGCCTCCTGGACCCCTACGAGCAGTACTTC. Amino acid sequence: CASSLLDPYEQYF.

A few counts support this clonotype. The chain is built from TRBV27 and TRBJ1-1; 7 bases match TRBD1. V was pared by 3 bases and J by 1 base, with 8 bases of the junction left unmatched. This CDR3 is built from 16 residues. Germline loops: CDR1 MNHEY, CDR2 SMNVEV (reference sequence). The CDR3 is CASSFRGRGTNTEAFF. CDR3 coding DNA: TGTGCCAGCAGTTTTAGGGGCAGGGGGACGAACACTGAAGCTTTCTTT.

This clonotype was picked up a small number of times. CDR3 bases: TGTGCCAGCAGCTTGAAGTGGGCTCCCGATCATTTAGGCTACACCTTC. Protein product: CASSLKWAPDHLGYTF. The chain joins TRBV5-6 to TRBJ1-2; D is uncertain. V gave up 1 base and J gave up 8 bases, with 21 bases separating them. The CDR3 length is 16 residues. CDR1 and CDR2 (germline): SGHDT, YYEEEE.

This clonotype was observed a handful of times. This chain connects TRBV20-1 to TRBJ1-1; D gene uncertain. V was shortened by 3 bases and J by 4 bases, with 15 bases between the two germline ends. The length of the CDR3 is 14 residues. Germline V gene lookup returns CDR1 DFQATT and CDR2 SNEGSKA (reference sequence). CDR3: CSASNGDWFTEAFF. CDR3 nucleotides: TGCAGTGCTAGTAACGGGGATTGGTTCACTGAAGCTTTCTTT.

This clonotype was observed many times. The chain has TRBV7-8 and TRBJ2-5, with D possibly called TRBD1 or TRBD2 (5 bases each). The V end was cut by 5 bases, the J end by 2 bases, with 15 bases between. The germline gives CDR1 SGHVS, CDR2 FQNEAQ. The CDR3 spans 15 residues. The CDR3 nucleotides read TGTGCCAGCAGCCCCGGGACCGTCTCACAAGAGACCCAGTACTTC. It yields the protein CASSPGTVSQETQYF.

This clonotype occurred many times. The junction departs from germline at one end; a sequencing error may be responsible. V usage is TRBV20-1 and J usage is TRBJ2-7; 10 bases map to TRBD2. Germline lookup yields CDR1 DFQATT and CDR2 SNEGSKA (reference sequence). The CDR3 sequence is 14 residues long. CDR3 DNA: TGCAGTGCTCGAGAGACTAGCGGGCGTTACGAGCAGTACTTC. The encoded protein is CSARETSGRYEQYF.

This clonotype was counted a few times. The chain links TRBV2 to TRBJ1-2; D not resolved. The germline CDR1 and CDR2 sequences are SNHLY and FYNNEI. The CDR3 length is 12 residues. The ends were cut back, 1 base at V and 8 bases at J, with 8 bases in the middle. CDR3 amino acids: CASSEDIGGYTF. The CDR3 bases are TGTGCCAGCAGTGAAGATATAGGGGGCTACACCTTC.

This rearrangement joins TRBV7-2 to TRBJ2-3; 15 positions match TRBD2. J gave up 0 bases and V 3 bases, and 7 bases lay outside the gene matches. The CDR3 runs to 19 residues. The germline gives CDR1 SGHTA, CDR2 FQGNSA. The CDR3 loop reads CASSFHRTSGGASTDTQYF. DNA for the CDR3: TGTGCCAGCAGCTTCCATAGGACTAGCGGGGGGGCTAGCACAGATACGCAGTATTTT.

The rearrangement links TRBV11-1 to TRBJ2-1; 8 bases are a match to TRBD1. The CDR3 totals 17 residues. V dropped 3 bases and J dropped 0; count of bases not matched to a gene: 7. Germline V lookup: CDR1 SGHAT, CDR2 FQDESV (reference sequence). The CDR3 coding sequence is TGTGCCAGCAGCTTTCGGACAGGGAGCCCCTCCTACAATGAGCAGTTCTTC. This translates into CASSFRTGSPSYNEQFF.

The rearrangement links TRBV7-3 to TRBJ2-5, with TRBD2 matching over 8 bases. The germline gives CDR1 SGHTA, CDR2 FQGTGA. Germline trimming cut 5 bases from V and 4 bases from J; bases unmatched to any gene: 9. The CDR3 covers 15 residues. Written as DNA, the CDR3 is TGTGCCAGCAGCCCCGCGGGACTAGGCGTAGAGACCCAGTACTTC. Translated, it gives CASSPAGLGVETQYF.

V usage is TRBV20-1 and J usage is TRBJ2-1, with 8 bases lining up with TRBD2. The germline CDR1 and CDR2 sequences are DFQATT and SNEGSKA (reference sequence). V shed 3 bases and J 1 base; nucleotides not matched to a gene: 5. The CDR3 contains 15 residues. The CDR3 sequence: CSASKAGDSYNEQFF. The CDR3 region has the DNA TGCAGTGCTAGTAAAGCGGGGGATTCCTACAATGAGCAGTTCTTC.

The chain recombines TRBV29-1 with TRBJ2-7, with D possibly TRBD2 on 6 matching bases. The CDR3 spans 13 residues. The V end was cut by 4 bases, the J end by 0 bases, with 10 bases between. CDR1 and CDR2 from the germline V gene are SQVTM and ANQGSEA. The DNA for the CDR3 is TGCAGCGTTGTAGGAGGGAACTCCTACGAGCAGTACTTC. This encodes CSVVGGNSYEQYF.

The chain uses TRBV20-1 and TRBJ2-1; D is perhaps TRBD1 or TRBD2 (5 bases each). The CDR3 contains 14 residues. The V end lost 3 bases, the J end lost 4 bases, and 13 bases lay between the germline ends. Germline V lookup: CDR1 DFQATT, CDR2 SNEGSKA (reference sequence). CDR3 DNA: TGCAGTGCTAGCCGGGACGGGTTATACAATGAGCAGTTCTTC. Translated: CSASRDGLYNEQFF.

At least ten counts were recorded for this clonotype. This chain connects TRBV29-1 to TRBJ2-3; D may be TRBD1 (6 bases). Deletions cut 7 bases from V and 2 bases from J, with 19 bases between. The germline V gene encodes CDR1 SQVTM and CDR2 ANQGSEA. The CDR3 is made up of 15 amino acids. The CDR3, as DNA: TGCAGCGCTTTCCGGGACACCCAACTCACAGATACGCAGTATTTT. Amino acids: CSAFRDTQLTDTQYF.

In this sample, this clonotype turned up many times. The genes are TRBV6-2 or TRBV6-3 and TRBJ2-5; D gene uncertain. The germline V gene has CDR1 MNHEY and CDR2 SVGEGT. V was cut by 2 bases and J by 5 bases, with 15 bases left in between. The CDR3 runs 15 residues. CDR3 DNA: TGTGCCAGCAGTTACGTCGGCTCCCTGGCGGAGACCCAGTACTTC. It specifies CASSYVGSLAETQYF.